This TCR beta chain appears in the sequencing data of a study of T cells in Graves' hyperthyroidism and ophthalmopathy. Study results and limitations: Researchers found most expanded thyroid clonotypes above 0.001 in blood as well.

With a duration under 2 months, the hyperthyroidism was newly diagnosed in patients aged 18 to 65. Every diagnosis used clinical symptoms, serum thyroxine and TRAb, thyroid ultrasound and orbital computed tomography. Germline V gene sequence: CDR1 MDHEN, CDR2 SYDVKM. The CDR3 loop spans 14 amino acids. Between the trimmed V and J ends, which lost 5 bases and 0 bases, there was a span of 10 bases. This clonotype appeared many times. Its antigen is not identified. Authors of the study amplified TCR beta CDR3 regions from RNA transcripts. TCR CDR3 regions were first amplified by RT-PCR with HTBI primers. TCRdb redid the calling of the multiplex PCR reads with MiXCR, one entry per CDR3 protein. The sample has some 720,000 distinct CDR3 sequences; less than 20% are singletons.

The specimen sequenced was blood. The TCR sequence derives from a man aged 18 to 29 with Graves' hyperthyroidism. The chain has TRBV28 and TRBJ1-1; D gene uncertain. CDR3 sequence: CASSPPIMNTEAFF. The CDR3 coding sequence is TGTGCCAGCAGTCCTCCTATTATGAACACTGAAGCTTTCTTT.